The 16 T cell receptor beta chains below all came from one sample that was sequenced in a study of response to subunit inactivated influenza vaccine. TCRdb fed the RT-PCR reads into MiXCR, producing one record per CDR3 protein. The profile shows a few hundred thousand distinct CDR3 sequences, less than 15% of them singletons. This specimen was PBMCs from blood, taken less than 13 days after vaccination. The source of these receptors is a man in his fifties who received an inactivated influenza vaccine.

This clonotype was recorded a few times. The CDR3 DNA follows: TGTGCCAGCAGTTTAACAGGGGGCTTCGACGAGCAGTACTTC. Encoded protein: CASSLTGGFDEQYF. The chain recombines TRBV12-3 or TRBV12-4 with TRBJ2-7; 9 nucleotides agree with TRBD1. This CDR3 comprises 14 residues. The J segment lost 5 bases and the V segment lost 2 bases, leaving 4 bases of the junction unmatched.

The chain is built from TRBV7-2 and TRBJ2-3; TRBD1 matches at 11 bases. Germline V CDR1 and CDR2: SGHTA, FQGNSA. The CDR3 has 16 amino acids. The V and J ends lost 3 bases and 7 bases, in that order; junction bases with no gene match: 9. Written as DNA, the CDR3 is TGTGCCAGCAGCTTGGCCGGGACAGGGGGAGGAAATACGCAGTATTTT. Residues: CASSLAGTGGGNTQYF. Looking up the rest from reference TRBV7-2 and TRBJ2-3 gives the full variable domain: GAGVSQSPSNKVTEKGKDVELRCDPISGHTALYWYRQSLGQGLEFLIYFQGNSAPDKSGLPSDRFSAERTGGSVSTLTIQRTQQEDSAVYLCASSLAGTGGGNTQYFGPGTRLTVL.

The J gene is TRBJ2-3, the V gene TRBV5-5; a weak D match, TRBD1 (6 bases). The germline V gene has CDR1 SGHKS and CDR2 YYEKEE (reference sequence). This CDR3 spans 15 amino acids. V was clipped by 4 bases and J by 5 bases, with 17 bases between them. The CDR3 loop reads CASSLEGVAGDTQYF. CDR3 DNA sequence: TGTGCCAGCAGCCTAGAGGGGGTAGCAGGAGATACGCAGTATTTT.

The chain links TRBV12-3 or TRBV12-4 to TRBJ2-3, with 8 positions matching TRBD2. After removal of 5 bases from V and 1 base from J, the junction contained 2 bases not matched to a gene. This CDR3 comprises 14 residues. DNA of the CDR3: TGTGCCAGCAGTGCGCGGGGGGGCACAGATACGCAGTATTTT. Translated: CASSARGGTDTQYF.

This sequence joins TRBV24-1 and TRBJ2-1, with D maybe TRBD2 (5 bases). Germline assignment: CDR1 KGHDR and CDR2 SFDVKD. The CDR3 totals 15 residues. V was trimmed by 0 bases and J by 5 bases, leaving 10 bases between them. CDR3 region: CATSDLTGFNNEQFF. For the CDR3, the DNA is TGTGCCACCAGTGATTTGACGGGATTTAACAATGAGCAGTTCTTC.

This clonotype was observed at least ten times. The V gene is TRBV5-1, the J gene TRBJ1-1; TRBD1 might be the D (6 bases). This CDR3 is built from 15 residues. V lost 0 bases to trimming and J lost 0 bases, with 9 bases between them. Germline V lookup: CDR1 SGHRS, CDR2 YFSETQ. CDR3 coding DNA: TGCGCCAGCAGCTTGGATCCAGGGGTGAACACTGAAGCTTTCTTT. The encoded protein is CASSLDPGVNTEAFF.

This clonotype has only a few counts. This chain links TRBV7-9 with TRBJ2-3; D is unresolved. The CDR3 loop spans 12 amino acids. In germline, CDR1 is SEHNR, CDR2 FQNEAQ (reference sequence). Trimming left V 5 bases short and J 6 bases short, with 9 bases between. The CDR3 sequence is CASSLPIDTQYF. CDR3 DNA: TGTGCCAGCAGCCTCCCGATCGATACGCAGTATTTT.

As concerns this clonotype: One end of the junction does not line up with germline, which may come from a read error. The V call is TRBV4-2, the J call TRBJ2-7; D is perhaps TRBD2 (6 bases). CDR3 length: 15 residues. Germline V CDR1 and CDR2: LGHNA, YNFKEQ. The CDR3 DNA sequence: TGTGCCAGCAGTCAAGACCCTAGCGTCTCCTACGAGCAGTACTTC. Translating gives CASSQDPSVSYEQYF.

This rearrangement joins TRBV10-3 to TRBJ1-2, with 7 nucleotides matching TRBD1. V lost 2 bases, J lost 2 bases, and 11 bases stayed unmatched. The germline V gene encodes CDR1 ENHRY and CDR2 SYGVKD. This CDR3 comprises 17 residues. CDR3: CAISERGQTSPNYGYTF. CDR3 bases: TGTGCCATCAGTGAGAGGGGACAGACCTCACCAAACTATGGCTACACCTTC.

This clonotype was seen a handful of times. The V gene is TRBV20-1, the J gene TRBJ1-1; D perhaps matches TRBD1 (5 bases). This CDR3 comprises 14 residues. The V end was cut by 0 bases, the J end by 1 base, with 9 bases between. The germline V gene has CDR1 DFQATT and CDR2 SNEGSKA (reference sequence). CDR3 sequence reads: CSARDRGRNTEAFF. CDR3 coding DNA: TGCAGTGCTAGAGACCGGGGGAGGAACACTGAAGCTTTCTTT.

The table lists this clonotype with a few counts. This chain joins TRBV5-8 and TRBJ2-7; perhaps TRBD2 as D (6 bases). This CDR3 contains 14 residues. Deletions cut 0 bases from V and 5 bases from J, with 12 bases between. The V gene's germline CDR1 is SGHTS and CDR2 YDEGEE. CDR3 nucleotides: TGTGCCAGCAGCTTGGGGAGGGGATGGAACGAGCAGTACTTC. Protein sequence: CASSLGRGWNEQYF. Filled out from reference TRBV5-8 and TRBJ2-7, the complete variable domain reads EAGVTQSPTHLIKTRGQQATLRCSPISGHTSVYWYQQALGLGLQFLLWYDEGEERNRGNFPPRFSGRQFPNYSSELNVNALELEDSALYLCASSLGRGWNEQYFGPGTRLTVT.

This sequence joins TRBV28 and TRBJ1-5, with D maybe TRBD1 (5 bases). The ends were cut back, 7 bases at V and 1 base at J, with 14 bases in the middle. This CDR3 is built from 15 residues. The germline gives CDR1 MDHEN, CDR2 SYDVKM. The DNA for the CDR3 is TGTGCCAGCACCCCTGGGGCAGGGAGCAATCAGCCCCAGCATTTT. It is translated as CASTPGAGSNQPQHF.

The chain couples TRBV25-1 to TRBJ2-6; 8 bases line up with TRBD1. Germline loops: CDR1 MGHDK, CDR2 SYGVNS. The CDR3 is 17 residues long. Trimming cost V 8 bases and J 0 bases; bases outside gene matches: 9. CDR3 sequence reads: CASGPTGESSGANVLTF. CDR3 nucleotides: TGTGCCAGCGGACCGACAGGGGAAAGCTCTGGGGCCAACGTCCTGACTTTC. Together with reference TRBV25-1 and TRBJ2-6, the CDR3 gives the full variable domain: EADIYQTPRYLVIGTGKKITLECSQTMGHDKMYWYQQDPGMELHLIHYSYGVNSTEKGDLSSESTVSRIRTEHFPLTLESARPSHTSQYLCASGPTGESSGANVLTFGAGSRLTVL.

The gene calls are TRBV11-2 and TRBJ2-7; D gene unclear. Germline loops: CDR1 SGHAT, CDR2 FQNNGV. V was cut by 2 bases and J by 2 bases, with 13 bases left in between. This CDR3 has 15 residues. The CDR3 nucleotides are TGTGCCAGCAGCTTATCCCAAACAGCAACCTACGAGCAGTACTTC. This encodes CASSLSQTATYEQYF.

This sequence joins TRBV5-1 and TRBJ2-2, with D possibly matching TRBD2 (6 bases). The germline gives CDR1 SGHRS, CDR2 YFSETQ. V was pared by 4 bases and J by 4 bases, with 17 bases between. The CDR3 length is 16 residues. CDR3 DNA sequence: TGCGCCAGCAGCCCCTGGGGCCGGGGAGGCACCGGGGAGCTGTTTTTT. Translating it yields CASSPWGRGGTGELFF.

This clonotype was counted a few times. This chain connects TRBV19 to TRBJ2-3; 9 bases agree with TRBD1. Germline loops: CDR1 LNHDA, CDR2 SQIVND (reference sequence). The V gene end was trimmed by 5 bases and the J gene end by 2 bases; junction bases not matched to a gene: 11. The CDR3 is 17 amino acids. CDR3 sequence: CASSPRVGQGSTDTQYF. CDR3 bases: TGTGCCAGTAGTCCTCGTGTGGGACAGGGATCCACAGATACGCAGTATTTT. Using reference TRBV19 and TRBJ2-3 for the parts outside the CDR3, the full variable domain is DGGITQSPKYLFRKEGQNVTLSCEQNLNHDAMYWYRQDPGQGLRLIYYSQIVNDFQKGDIAEGYSVSREKKESFPLTVTSAQKNPTAFYLCASSPRVGQGSTDTQYFGPGTRLTVL.